These T cell receptor beta chains were read from a single sample in a study of shared clonotypes between healthy human individuals. Here immunoSEQ multiplex PCR was the method, and the copy in TCRdb shows in-frame clones only, minus some. The data show hundreds of thousands of clones, about 91% seen once. The sequenced material came from naive CD8+ T cells sorted from blood. The receptors shown here come from a man aged 25-40 years in good health. Both conserved end residues are part of each CDR3. The D gene is left open where the match is weak. Expanded clones get a size class; other rows say once, few or many, or leave the size out.

j_gene: TRBJ2-5
v_gene: TRBV11-2
abundance: .
d_gene: .
CDR3nt: TGTGCCAGCAGCTTAGCTTTCCAGGGGTTGGAGACCCAGTACTTC
CDR3aa: CASSLAFQGLETQYF

j_gene: TRBJ1-1
v_gene: TRBV28
abundance: .
d_gene: .
CDR3nt: TGTGCCAGCAGTTTATCCCTCGGTCTTGTAACTTTCTTT
CDR3aa: CASSLSLGLVTFF

j_gene: TRBJ1-1
v_gene: TRBV7-9
abundance: .
d_gene: .
CDR3nt: TGTGCCAGCAGCTCCCCCGGTCACACTGAAGCTTTCTTT
CDR3aa: CASSSPGHTEAFF

j_gene: TRBJ1-4
v_gene: TRBV11-2
abundance: .
d_gene: .
CDR3nt: TGTGCCAGCAGCACCCCCCGTCGGGAAAAACTGTTTTTT
CDR3aa: CASSTPRREKLFF

j_gene: TRBJ2-1
v_gene: TRBV29-1
abundance: .
d_gene: .
CDR3nt: TGCAGCGTTGAAGCTTTAGTTAATGAGCAGTTCTTC
CDR3aa: CSVEALVNEQFF

j_gene: TRBJ2-5
v_gene: TRBV2
abundance: .
d_gene: .
CDR3nt: TGTGCCAGCAGAGGCCCTATTTGGAACTTC
CDR3aa: CASRGPIWNF

j_gene: TRBJ2-2
v_gene: TRBV5-6
abundance: .
d_gene: .
CDR3nt: TGTGCCAGCAGCTTGGTGGGGGATCCCGGGGAGCTGTTTTTT
CDR3aa: CASSLVGDPGELFF

j_gene: TRBJ2-7
v_gene: TRBV11-2
abundance: .
d_gene: .
CDR3nt: TGTGCCAGCATCCTCGGGGCGGGGATACCCTACGAGCAGTACTTC
CDR3aa: CASILGAGIPYEQYF

j_gene: TRBJ2-6
v_gene: TRBV6-6
abundance: .
d_gene: .
CDR3nt: TGTGCCAGCAGGCCGTTTTCTGGGGCCAACGTCCTGACTTTC
CDR3aa: CASRPFSGANVLTF

j_gene: TRBJ2-1
v_gene: TRBV7-9
abundance: .
d_gene: .
CDR3nt: TGTGCCAGCAGCCCCGGGTTTGAGCAGTTCTTC
CDR3aa: CASSPGFEQFF

j_gene: TRBJ2-5
v_gene: TRBV6-5
abundance: .
d_gene: TRBD2
CDR3nt: TGTGCCAGCAGTGGTAGCGGGAGGTACCAAGAGACCCAGTACTTC
CDR3aa: CASSGSGRYQETQYF

j_gene: TRBJ2-7
v_gene: TRBV14
abundance: .
d_gene: .
CDR3nt: TGTGCCAGCAGCCCACACCCAGGGACGGAAAGTTTAAACCCCTACGAGCAGTACTTC
CDR3aa: CASSPHPGTESLNPYEQYF

j_gene: TRBJ1-5
v_gene: TRBV5-6
abundance: once
d_gene: .
CDR3nt: TGTGCCAGCAGCTTGTGGCACCCCTGGGGCAATCAGCCCCAGCATTTT
CDR3aa: CASSLWHPWGNQPQHF

j_gene: TRBJ2-3
v_gene: TRBV5-4
abundance: .
d_gene: .
CDR3nt: TGTGCCAGTCGTATTTCGGGCACAGATACGCAGTATTTT
CDR3aa: CASRISGTDTQYF

j_gene: TRBJ2-2
v_gene: TRBV2
abundance: .
d_gene: .
CDR3nt: TGTGCCAGCAGCGGAGTAGAGACCGTCACCGGGGAGCTGTTTTTT
CDR3aa: CASSGVETVTGELFF

j_gene: TRBJ2-7
v_gene: TRBV23-1
abundance: .
d_gene: TRBD1
CDR3nt: TGCGCCAGCCTCTCCGGGACAGGGTCCCACGAGCAGTACTTC
CDR3aa: CASLSGTGSHEQYF